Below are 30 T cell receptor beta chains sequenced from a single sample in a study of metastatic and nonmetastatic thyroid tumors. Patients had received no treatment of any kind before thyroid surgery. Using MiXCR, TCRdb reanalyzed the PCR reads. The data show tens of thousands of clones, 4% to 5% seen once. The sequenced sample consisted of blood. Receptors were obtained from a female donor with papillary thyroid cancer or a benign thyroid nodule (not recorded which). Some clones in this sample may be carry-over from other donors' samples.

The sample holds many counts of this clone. The CDR3: CSAPQVRESTEAFF. CDR3 coding DNA: TGCAGTGCTCCACAAGTGAGGGAGAGCACTGAAGCTTTCTTT. V usage is TRBV20-1 and J usage is TRBJ1-1; D call uncertain. V was cut by 5 bases and J by 4 bases, with 17 bases left in between. Germline loops: CDR1 DFQATT, CDR2 SNEGSKA (reference sequence). This CDR3 has 14 amino acids.

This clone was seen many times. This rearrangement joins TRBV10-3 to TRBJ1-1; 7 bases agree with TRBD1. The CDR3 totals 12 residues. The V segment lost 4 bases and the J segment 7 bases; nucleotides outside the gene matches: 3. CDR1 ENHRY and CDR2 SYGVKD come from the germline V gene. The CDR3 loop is CAISAGQDEAFF. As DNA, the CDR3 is TGTGCCATCAGTGCCGGACAGGATGAAGCTTTCTTT.

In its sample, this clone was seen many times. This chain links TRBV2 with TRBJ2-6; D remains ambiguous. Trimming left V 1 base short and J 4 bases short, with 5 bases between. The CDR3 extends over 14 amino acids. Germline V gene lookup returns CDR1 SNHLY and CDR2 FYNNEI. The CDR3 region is CASSEGLGANVLTF. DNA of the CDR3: TGTGCCAGCAGTGAAGGGTTGGGGGCCAACGTCCTGACTTTC.

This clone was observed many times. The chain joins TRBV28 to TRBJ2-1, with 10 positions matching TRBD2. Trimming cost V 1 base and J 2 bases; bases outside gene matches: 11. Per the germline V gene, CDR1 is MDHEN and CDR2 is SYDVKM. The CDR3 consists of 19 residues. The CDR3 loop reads CASSLSVVTSGITYNEQFF. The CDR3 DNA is TGTGCCAGCAGTTTATCCGTAGTCACTAGCGGGATCACCTACAATGAGCAGTTCTTC.

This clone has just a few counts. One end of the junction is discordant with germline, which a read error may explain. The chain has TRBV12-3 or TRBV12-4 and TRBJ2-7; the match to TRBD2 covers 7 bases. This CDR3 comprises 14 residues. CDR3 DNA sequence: TGTGCCAGTCGCCTGGGGGGGAGCTCCTACGATCAGTACTTC. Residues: CASRLGGSSYDQYF.

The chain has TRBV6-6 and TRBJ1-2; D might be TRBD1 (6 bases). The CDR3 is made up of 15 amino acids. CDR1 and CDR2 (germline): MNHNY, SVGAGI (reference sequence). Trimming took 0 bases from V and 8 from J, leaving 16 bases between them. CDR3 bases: TGTGCCAGCAGTTACTCGAGATGGGGGGCAGGGGGCTACACCTTC. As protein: CASSYSRWGAGGYTF.

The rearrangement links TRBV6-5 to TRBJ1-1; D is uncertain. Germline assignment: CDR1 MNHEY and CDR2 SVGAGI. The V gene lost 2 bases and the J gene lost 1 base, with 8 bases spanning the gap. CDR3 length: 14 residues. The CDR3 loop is CASSYRHENTEAFF. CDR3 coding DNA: TGTGCCAGCAGTTACCGCCATGAGAACACTGAAGCTTTCTTT.

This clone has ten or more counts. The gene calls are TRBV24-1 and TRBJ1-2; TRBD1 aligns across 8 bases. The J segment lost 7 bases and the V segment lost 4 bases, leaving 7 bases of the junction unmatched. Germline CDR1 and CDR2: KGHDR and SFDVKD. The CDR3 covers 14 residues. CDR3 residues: CATSDRDRKSGYTF. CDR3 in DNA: TGTGCCACCAGTGACCGGGACAGGAAATCTGGCTACACCTTC.

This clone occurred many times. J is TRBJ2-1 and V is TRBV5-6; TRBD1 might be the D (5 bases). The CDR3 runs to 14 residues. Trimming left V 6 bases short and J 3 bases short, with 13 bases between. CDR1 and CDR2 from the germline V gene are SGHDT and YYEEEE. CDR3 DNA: TGTGCCAGCACTCCGCAGGGTGGCTACAATGAGCAGTTCTTC. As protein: CASTPQGGYNEQFF.

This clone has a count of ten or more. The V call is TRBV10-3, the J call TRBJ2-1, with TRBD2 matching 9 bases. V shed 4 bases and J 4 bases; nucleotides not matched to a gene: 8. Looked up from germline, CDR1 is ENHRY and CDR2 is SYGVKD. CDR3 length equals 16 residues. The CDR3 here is CAISARKLAGYNEQFF. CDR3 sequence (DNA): TGTGCCATCAGTGCTAGAAAACTAGCGGGTTACAATGAGCAGTTCTTC.

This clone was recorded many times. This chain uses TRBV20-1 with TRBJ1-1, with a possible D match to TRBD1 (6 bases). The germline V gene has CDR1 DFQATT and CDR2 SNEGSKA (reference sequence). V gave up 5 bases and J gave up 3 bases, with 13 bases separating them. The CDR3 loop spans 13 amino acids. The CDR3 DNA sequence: TGCAGTGCTCTCAGGGGCGCGGACACTGAAGCTTTCTTT. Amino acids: CSALRGADTEAFF.

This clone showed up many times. CDR3 region: CASRAGSGNTEAFF. CDR3 nucleotides: TGTGCCAGCAGGGCCGGGAGCGGGAACACTGAAGCTTTCTTT. V usage is TRBV2 and J usage is TRBJ1-1; no reliable D call. V gave up 6 bases and J gave up 1 base, with 12 bases separating them. The CDR3 extends over 14 amino acids. Per the germline V gene, CDR1 is SNHLY and CDR2 is FYNNEI.

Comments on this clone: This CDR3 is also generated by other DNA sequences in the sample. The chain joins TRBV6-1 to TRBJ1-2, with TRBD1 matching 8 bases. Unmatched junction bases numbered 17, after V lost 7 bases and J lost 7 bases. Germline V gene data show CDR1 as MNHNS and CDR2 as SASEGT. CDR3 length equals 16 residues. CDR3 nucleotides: TGTGCCAGCATCCAGGCTATTCAGGGGGCCCTCGGTGGCTACACCTTC. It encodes CASIQAIQGALGGYTF.

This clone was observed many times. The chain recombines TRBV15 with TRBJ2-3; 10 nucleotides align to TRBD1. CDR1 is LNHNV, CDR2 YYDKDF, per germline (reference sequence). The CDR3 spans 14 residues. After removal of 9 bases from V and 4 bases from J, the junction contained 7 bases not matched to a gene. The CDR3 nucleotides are TGTGCCACTACCGACAGGGGGCAATCAGATACGCAGTATTTT. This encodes CATTDRGQSDTQYF.

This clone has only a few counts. In DNA form, the CDR3 reads TGTGCCAGCTCCAGAAGGGGGACGAGAAGCACAGATACGCAGTATTTT. Protein: CASSRRGTRSTDTQYF. The chain is built from TRBV6-1 and TRBJ2-3; the D gene is possibly TRBD1 (6 bases). The CDR3 has 16 residues. Trimming took off 8 bases at V and 0 bases at J, with 18 bases between the two ends. Germline CDR1 and CDR2: MNHNS and SASEGT.

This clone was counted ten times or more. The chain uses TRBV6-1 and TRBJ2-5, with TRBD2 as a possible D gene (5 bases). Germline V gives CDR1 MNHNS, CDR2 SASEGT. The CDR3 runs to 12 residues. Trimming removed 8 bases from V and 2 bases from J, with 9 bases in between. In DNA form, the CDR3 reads TGTGCCAGCGGGAGACTGCAAGAGACCCAGTACTTC. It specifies CASGRLQETQYF.

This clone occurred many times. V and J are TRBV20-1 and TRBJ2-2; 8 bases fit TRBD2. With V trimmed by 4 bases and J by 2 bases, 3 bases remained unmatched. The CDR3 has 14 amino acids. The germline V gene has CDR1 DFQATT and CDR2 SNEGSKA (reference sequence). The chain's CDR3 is CSAKRGTNTGELFF. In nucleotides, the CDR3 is TGCAGTGCTAAGCGGGGGACAAACACCGGGGAGCTGTTTTTT.

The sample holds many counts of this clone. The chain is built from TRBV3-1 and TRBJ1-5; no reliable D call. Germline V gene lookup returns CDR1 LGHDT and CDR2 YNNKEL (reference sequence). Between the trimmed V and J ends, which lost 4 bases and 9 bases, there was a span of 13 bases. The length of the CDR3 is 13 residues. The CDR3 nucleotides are TGTGCCAGCAGCCTTCGGACGGTCCCGCCCCAGCATTTT. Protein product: CASSLRTVPPQHF.

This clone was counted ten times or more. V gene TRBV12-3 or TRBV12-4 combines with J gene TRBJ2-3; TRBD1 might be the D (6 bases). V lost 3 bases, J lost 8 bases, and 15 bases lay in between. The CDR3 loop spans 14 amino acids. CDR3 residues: CASSFRRGIGTQYF. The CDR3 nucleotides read TGTGCCAGCAGTTTTCGAAGGGGGATAGGTACGCAGTATTTT.

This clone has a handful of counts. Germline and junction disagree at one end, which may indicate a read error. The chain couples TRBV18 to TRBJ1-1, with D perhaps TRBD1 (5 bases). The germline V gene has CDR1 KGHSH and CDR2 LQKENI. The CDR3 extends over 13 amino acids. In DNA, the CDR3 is TGTGCCGGCTCACCAGGGTTGAACACTGAAGCTTTCTTT. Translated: CAGSPGLNTEAFF. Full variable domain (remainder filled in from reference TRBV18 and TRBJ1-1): NAGVMQNPRHLVRRRGQEARLRCSPMKGHSHVYWYRQLPEEGLKFMVYLQKENIIDESGMPKERFSAEFPKEGPSILRIQQVVRGDSAAYFCAGSPGLNTEAFFGQGTRLTVV.

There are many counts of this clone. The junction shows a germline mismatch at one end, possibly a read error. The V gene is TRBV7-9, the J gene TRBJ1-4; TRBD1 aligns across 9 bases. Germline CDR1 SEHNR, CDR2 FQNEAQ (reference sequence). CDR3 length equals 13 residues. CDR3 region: CASSWGQGEELFF. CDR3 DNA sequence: TGTGCCAGCAGCTGGGGACAGGGTGAAGAACTGTTTTTT.

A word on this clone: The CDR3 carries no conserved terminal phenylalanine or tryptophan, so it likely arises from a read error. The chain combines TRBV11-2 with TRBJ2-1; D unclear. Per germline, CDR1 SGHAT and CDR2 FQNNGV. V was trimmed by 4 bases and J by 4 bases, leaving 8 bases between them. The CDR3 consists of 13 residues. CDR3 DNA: TGTGCCAGCAGCTGGACGGTGTACAATGAGCAGTTCGTC. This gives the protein CASSWTVYNEQFV.

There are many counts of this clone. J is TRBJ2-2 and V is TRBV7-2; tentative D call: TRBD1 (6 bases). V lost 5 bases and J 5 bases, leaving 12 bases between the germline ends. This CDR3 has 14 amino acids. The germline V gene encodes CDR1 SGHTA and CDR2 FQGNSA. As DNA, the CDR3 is TGTGCCAGCAGCGTCTGGGGGCGGACCGGGGAGCTGTTTTTT. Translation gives CASSVWGRTGELFF.

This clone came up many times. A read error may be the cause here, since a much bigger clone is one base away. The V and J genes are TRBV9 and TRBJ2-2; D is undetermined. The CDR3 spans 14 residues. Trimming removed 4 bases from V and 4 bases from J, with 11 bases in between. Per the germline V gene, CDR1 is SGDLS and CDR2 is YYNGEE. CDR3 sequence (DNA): TGTGCCAGCAGCCCTCCCCTGAGCACCGGGGAGCTGTTTTTT. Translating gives CASSPPLSTGELFF.

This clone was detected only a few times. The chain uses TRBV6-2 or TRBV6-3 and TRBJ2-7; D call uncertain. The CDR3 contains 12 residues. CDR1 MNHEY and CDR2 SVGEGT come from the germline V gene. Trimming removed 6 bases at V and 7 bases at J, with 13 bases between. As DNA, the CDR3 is TGTGCCAGCAGATTGACCATGTTGGAGCAGTACTTC. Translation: CASRLTMLEQYF.

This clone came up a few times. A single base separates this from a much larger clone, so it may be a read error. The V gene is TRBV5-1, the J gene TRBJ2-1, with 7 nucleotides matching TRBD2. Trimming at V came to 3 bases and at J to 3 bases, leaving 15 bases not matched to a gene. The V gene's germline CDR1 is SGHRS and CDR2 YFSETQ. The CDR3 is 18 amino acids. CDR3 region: CASSSPVFGGGVYNEQFF. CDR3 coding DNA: TGCGCCAGCAGCTCCCCGGTTTTTGGGGGGGGGGTCTACAATGAGCAGTTCTTC.

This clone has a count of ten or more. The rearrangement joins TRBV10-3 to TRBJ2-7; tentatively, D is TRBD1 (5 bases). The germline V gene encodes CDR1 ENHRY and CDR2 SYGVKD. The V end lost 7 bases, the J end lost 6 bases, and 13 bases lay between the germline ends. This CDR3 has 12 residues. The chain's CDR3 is CAINIQESEQYF. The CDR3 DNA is TGTGCCATCAATATACAGGAATCCGAGCAGTACTTC.

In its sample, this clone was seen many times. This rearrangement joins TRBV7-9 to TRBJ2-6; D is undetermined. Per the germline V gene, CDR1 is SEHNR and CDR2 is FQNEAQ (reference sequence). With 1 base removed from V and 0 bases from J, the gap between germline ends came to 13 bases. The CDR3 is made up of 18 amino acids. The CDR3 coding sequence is TGTGCCAGCAGCTTAGAAGGGCGGCGAATCTCTGGGGCCAACGTCCTGACTTTC. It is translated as CASSLEGRRISGANVLTF.

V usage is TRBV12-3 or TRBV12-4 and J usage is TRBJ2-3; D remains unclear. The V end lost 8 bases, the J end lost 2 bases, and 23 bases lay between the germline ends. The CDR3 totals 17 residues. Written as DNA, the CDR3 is TGTGCCAGCGGTCGAGACCCTAGGAATGAAGACACAGATACGCAGTATTTT. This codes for CASGRDPRNEDTDTQYF.

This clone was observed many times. CDR3 region: CASSLAPVSTDTQYF. The CDR3 nucleotides read TGCGCCAGCAGCTTGGCCCCAGTTAGCACAGATACGCAGTATTTT. J is TRBJ2-3 and V is TRBV5-1, with D unresolved. CDR1 is SGHRS and CDR2 is YFSETQ in the germline V gene. V lost 0 bases and J lost 0, with 8 bases in between. The CDR3 has 15 amino acids.